This paragraph covers one T cell receptor beta chain sequence. Possible read error: a much larger clone is one base away. This sample is drawn from a study of tumor and adjacent non-tumor tissue in lung cancer. Study as a whole: Histology: under 15 adenocarcinoma, a couple of squamous cell carcinoma, 1 small cell lung cancer. Samples averaged roughly 4 million productive TCRbeta reads each.

RNA was extracted from bulk tissue without any cell sorting. More than 3 cm separated this lung sample from the edge of the tumor. Chemotherapy-naive patients with new lung cancer underwent thoracic surgery in China, August–late 2014. Per germline, CDR1 GTSNPN and CDR2 SVGIG (reference sequence). The CDR3 is made up of 15 amino acids. A modified ARM-PCR protocol with three rounds of nested PCR amplified TCRbeta. MiXCR, run by TCRdb on the multiplex PCR reads, gives a single entry per CDR3 protein. The table has more than 55,000 distinct CDR3 sequences, around 76% seen once. The sequencing input was distant non-tumor lung tissue. The source of this sequence is a man aged 55-75 years with non-small cell lung cancer. The chain uses TRBV30 and TRBJ2-2; either TRBD1 or TRBD2 may fit D (5 bases each). The CDR3 spells CVLTGASRGTGELFF. For the CDR3, the DNA is TGTGTCTTGACCGGGGCCTCAAGAGGGACCGGGGAGCTGTTTTTT. Based on the CDR3 plus reference TRBV30 and TRBJ2-2, the full variable domain is SQTIHQWPATLVQPVGSPLSLECTVEGTSNPNLYWYRQAAGRGLQLLFYSVGIGQISSEVPQNLSASRPQDRQFILSSKKLLLSDSGFYLCVLTGASRGTGELFFGEGSRLTVL.